The clone carrying this T cell receptor (beta chain) showed up just once. What it binds is not known. This CDR3 comprises 13 residues. V lost 4 bases, J lost 9 bases, and 10 bases lay in between. Per the germline V gene, CDR1 is LNHDA and CDR2 is SQIVND (reference sequence). Researchers ran the PCR with 60 Vbeta and 13 Jbeta primers. Sequenced by immunoSEQ multiplex PCR; TCRdb stores in-frame clones only, minus some. The sample consists of about 55,000 clones, 75% to 80% of them appearing once. The record originates from a study of cytomegalovirus exposure and HLA in healthy donors. Broader study findings: Analyses of presence and absence presupposed an approximately uniform sequencing depth across donors.

This TCR came from a female donor in good health and CMV-seronegative. The V gene is TRBV19, the J gene TRBJ1-6, with D unresolved. The sample was PBMCs. The CDR3 reads CASSTNSGSPLHF. In nucleotides, the CDR3 is TGTGCCAGTAGTACGAACTCGGGTTCACCCCTCCACTTT.